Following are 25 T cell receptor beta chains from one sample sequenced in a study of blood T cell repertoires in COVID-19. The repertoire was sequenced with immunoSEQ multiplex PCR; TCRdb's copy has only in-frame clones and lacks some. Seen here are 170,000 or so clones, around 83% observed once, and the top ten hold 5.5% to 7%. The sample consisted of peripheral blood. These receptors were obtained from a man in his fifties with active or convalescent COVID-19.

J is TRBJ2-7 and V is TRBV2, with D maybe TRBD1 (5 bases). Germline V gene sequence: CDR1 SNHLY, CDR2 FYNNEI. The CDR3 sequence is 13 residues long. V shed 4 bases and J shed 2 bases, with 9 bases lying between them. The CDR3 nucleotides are TGTGCCAGCAGTGGACAGATTCCCTACGAGCAGTACTTC. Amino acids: CASSGQIPYEQYF.

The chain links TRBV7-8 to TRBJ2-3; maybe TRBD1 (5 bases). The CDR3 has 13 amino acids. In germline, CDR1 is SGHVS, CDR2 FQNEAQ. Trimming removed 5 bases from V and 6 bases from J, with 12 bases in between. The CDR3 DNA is TGTGCCAGCAGCCCTCCCAGGGTTGATACGCAGTATTTT. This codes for CASSPPRVDTQYF.

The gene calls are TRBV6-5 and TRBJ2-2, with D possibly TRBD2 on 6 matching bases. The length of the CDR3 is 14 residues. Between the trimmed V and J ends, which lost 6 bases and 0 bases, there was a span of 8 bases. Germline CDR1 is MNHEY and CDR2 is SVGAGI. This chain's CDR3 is CASRGGTNTGELFF. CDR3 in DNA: TGTGCCAGCAGGGGAGGAACGAACACCGGGGAGCTGTTTTTT.

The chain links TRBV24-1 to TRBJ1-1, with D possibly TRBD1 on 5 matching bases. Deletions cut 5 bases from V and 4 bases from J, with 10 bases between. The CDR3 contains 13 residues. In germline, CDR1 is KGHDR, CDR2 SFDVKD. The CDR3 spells CATSATQVTEAFF. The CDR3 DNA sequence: TGTGCCACCAGTGCCACACAGGTCACTGAAGCTTTCTTT.

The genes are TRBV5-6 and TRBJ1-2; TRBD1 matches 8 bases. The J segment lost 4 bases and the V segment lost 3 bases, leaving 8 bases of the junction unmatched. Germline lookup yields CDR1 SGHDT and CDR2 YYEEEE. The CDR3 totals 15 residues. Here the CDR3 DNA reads TGTGCCAGCAGCTCAAGGACAGGGAACCCCTATGGCTACACCTTC. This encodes CASSSRTGNPYGYTF.

The CDR3 sequence: CASSWWVGSGETQYF. The CDR3, as DNA: TGTGCCAGCAGCTGGTGGGTGGGTTCGGGAGAGACCCAGTACTTC. The J gene is TRBJ2-5, the V gene TRBV7-9; D gene unclear. Per the germline V gene, CDR1 is SEHNR and CDR2 is FQNEAQ (reference sequence). The CDR3 is made up of 15 amino acids. Trimming cost V 4 bases and J 4 bases, with 16 bases left between them.

The CDR3 DNA reads TGTGCCAGCAGTGAGAGTCCTGGCACAGATACGCAGTATTTT. Translated: CASSESPGTDTQYF. V gene TRBV6-1 combines with J gene TRBJ2-3; no firm D call. This CDR3 is 14 amino acids long. With 3 bases removed from V and 1 base from J, the gap between germline ends came to 8 bases. CDR1 MNHNS and CDR2 SASEGT come from the germline V gene.

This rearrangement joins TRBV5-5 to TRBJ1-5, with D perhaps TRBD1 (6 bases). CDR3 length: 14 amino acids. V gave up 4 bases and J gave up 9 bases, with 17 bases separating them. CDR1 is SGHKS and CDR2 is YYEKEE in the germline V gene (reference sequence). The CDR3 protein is CASSTGTELLPQHF. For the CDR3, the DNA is TGTGCCAGCAGCACAGGGACGGAGCTGCTGCCCCAGCATTTT.

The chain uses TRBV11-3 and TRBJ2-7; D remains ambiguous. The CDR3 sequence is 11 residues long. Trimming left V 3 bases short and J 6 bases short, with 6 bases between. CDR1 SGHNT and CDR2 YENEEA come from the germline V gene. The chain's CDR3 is CASSFTSEQYF. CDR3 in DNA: TGTGCCAGCAGCTTTACCAGCGAGCAGTACTTC.

The CDR3 region is CASSPTSGGGTGELFF. The DNA of the CDR3 is TGTGCCAGCAGCCCGACTAGCGGGGGAGGCACCGGGGAGCTGTTTTTT. The rearrangement uses TRBV5-4 and TRBJ2-2, with 12 bases fitting TRBD2. CDR1 and CDR2 from the germline V gene are SGHNT and YYREEE (reference sequence). V dropped 4 bases and J dropped 4; count of bases not matched to a gene: 5. The CDR3 runs to 16 residues.

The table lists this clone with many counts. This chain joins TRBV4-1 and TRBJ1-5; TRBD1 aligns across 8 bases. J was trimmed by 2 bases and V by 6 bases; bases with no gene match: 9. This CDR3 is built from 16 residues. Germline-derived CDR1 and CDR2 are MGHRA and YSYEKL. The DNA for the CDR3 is TGCGCCAGCAGACCCGGACAGGGTCCGGGCAATCAGCCCCAGCATTTT. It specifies CASRPGQGPGNQPQHF.

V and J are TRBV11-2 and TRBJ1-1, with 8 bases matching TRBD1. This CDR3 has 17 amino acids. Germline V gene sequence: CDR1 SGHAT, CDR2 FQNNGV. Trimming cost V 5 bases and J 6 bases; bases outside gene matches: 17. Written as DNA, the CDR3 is TGTGCCAGCAGCCTAAATAATCCAGGGGGCGTAATGGCTGAAGCTTTCTTT. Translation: CASSLNNPGGVMAEAFF. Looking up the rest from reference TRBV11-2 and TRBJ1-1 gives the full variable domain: EAGVAQSPRYKIIEKRQSVAFWCNPISGHATLYWYQQILGQGPKLLIQFQNNGVVDDSQLPKDRFSAERLKGVDSTLKIQPAKLEDSAVYLCASSLNNPGGVMAEAFFGQGTRLTVV.

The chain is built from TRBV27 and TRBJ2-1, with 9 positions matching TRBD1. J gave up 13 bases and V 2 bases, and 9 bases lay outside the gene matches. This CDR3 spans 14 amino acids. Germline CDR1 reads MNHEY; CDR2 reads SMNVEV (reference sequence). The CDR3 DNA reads TGTGCCAGCAGTTTACTGGGACAGGGAACGACACAGTTCTTC. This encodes CASSLLGQGTTQFF.

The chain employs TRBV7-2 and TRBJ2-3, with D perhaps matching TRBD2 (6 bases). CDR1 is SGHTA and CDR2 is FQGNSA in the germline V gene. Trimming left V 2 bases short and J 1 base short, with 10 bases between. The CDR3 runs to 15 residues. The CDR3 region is CASSLRGLRTDTQYF. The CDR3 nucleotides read TGTGCCAGCAGCTTACGGGGACTTCGCACAGATACGCAGTATTTT.

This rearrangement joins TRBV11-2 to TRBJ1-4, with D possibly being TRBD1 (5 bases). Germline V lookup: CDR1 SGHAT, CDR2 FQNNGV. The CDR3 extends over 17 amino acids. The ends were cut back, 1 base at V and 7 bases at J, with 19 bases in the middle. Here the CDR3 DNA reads TGTGCCAGCAGCTTAGGGAGGTTAGGGGCCGGGGGTGAAAAACTGTTTTTT. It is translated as CASSLGRLGAGGEKLFF.

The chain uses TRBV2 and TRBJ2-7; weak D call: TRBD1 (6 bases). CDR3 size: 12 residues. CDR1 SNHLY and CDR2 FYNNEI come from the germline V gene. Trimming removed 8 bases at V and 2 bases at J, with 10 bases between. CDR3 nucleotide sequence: TGTGCCAGCGGGACACACCCCTACGAGCAGTACTTC. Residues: CASGTHPYEQYF.

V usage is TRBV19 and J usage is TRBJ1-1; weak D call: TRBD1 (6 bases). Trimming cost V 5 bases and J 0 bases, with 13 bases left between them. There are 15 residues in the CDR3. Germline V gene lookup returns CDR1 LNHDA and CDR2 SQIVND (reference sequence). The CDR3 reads CASSLNRDLNTEAFF. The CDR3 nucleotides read TGTGCCAGTAGTTTAAACAGGGACCTGAACACTGAAGCTTTCTTT.

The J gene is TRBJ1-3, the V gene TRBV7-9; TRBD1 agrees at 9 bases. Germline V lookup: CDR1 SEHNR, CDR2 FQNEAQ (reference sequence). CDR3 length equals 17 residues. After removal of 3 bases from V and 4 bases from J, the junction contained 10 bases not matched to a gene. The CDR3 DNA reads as TGTGCCAGCAGCTTCGAAGCCTACAGGGGGCTCGGAAACACCATATATTTT. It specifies CASSFEAYRGLGNTIYF.

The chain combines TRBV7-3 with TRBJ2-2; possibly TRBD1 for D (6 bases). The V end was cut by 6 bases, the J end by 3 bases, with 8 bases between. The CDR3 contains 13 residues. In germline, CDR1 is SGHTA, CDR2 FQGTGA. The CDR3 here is CASRRTDTGELFF. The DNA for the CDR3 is TGTGCCAGCAGGCGGACAGACACCGGGGAGCTGTTTTTT. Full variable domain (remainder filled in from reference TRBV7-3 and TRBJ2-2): GAGVSQTPSNKVTEKGKYVELRCDPISGHTALYWYRQSLGQGPEFLIYFQGTGAADDSGLPNDRFFAVRPEGSVSTLKIQRTERGDSAVYLCASRRTDTGELFFGEGSRLTVL.

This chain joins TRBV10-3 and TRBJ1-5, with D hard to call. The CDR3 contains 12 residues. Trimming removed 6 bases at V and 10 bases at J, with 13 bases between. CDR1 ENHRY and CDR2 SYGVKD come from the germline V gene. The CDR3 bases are TGTGCCATCAGCCGGGAAGGTTCTCCCCAGCATTTT. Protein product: CAISREGSPQHF.

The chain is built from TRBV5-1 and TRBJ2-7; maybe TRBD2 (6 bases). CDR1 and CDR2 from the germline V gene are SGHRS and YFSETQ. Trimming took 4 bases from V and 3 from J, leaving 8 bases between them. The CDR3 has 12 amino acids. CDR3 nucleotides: TGCGCCAGCAGCCCGGACTACTACGAGCAGTACTTC. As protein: CASSPDYYEQYF.

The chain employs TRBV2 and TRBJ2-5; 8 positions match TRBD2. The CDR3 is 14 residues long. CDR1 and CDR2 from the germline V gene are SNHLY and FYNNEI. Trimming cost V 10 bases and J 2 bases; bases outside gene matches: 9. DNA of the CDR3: TGTGCCACCGCCGCCACTAGCGGACAAGAGACCCAGTACTTC. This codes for CATAATSGQETQYF.

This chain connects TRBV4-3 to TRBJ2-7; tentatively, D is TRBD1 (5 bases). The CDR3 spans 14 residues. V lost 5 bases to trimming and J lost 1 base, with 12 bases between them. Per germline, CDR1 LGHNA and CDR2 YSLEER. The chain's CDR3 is CASSYGHQSYEQYF. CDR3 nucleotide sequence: TGCGCCAGCAGCTACGGACACCAATCCTACGAGCAGTACTTC.

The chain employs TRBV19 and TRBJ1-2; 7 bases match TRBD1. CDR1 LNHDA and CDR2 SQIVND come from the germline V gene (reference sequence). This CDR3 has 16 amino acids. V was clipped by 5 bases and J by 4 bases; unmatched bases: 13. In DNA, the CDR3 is TGTGCCAGTAGTCCACCTCCGGGACAGTCTTTCTATGGCTACACCTTC. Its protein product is CASSPPPGQSFYGYTF.

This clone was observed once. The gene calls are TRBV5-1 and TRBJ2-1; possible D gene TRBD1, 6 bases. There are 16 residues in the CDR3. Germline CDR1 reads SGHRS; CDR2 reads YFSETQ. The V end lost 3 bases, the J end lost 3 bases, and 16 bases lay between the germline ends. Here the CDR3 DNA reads TGCGCCAGCAGCTCTTACAGGGAATCTGTCTACAATGAGCAGTTCTTC. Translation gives CASSSYRESVYNEQFF.